One and the same sample provided the 31 T cell receptor beta chains below, sequenced in a study of blood T cells in healthy people across ages. A second PCR of about 6 to 12 cycles used a sample-barcoded 5' primer and a J-beta primer mix. TCRdb re-derived calls from the 5' RACE reads in MiXCR, one entry per CDR3 protein. The sample has around 800,000 distinct CDR3 sequences; around 43% are singletons. The source material was blood. The receptors originated from a man aged 55 to 69 in good health.

This clonotype was seen a few times. This chain uses TRBV6-4 with TRBJ1-2; the D is unclear. Germline CDR1 MRHNA, CDR2 SNTAGT. V was trimmed by 0 bases and J by 8 bases, leaving 10 bases between them. The CDR3 is 13 residues long. This CDR3 reads CASSDSNGWGYTF. The CDR3 region has the DNA TGTGCCAGCAGTGACTCGAACGGTTGGGGCTACACCTTC.

The sample holds a few counts of this clonotype. The rearrangement uses TRBV11-2 and TRBJ2-3, with D uncertain. Trimming stripped 0 bases from V and 1 base from J, with 11 bases between. The CDR3 is 16 residues long. Germline CDR1 is SGHAT and CDR2 is FQNNGV. The CDR3: CASSLEGVFRTDTQYF. The CDR3 DNA reads as TGTGCCAGCAGCTTAGAAGGTGTTTTTCGCACAGATACGCAGTATTTT.

This clonotype was detected only a few times. This chain connects TRBV12-3 or TRBV12-4 to TRBJ2-3; 8 nucleotides agree with TRBD1. The CDR3 length is 14 residues. V shed 7 bases, J shed 4 bases, and the junction held 7 bases outside the gene matches. In nucleotides, the CDR3 is TGTGCCAGCACAAGGACAGGGAGCTCAGATACGCAGTATTTT. Encoded protein: CASTRTGSSDTQYF.

There are many counts of this clonotype. J is TRBJ2-7 and V is TRBV2; 7 positions agree with TRBD2. Germline V gene sequence: CDR1 SNHLY, CDR2 FYNNEI. After removal of 8 bases from V and 1 base from J, the junction contained 8 bases not matched to a gene. The length of the CDR3 is 14 residues. The CDR3, as DNA: TGTGCCAGCTTGGGGGGGGTGCGGTCCTACGAGCAGTACTTC. Protein sequence: CASLGGVRSYEQYF.

The V and J genes are TRBV5-1 and TRBJ2-1; D remains ambiguous. Trimming shortened V by 1 base and J by 12 bases, and 11 bases separated the two germline ends. Germline-derived CDR1 and CDR2 are SGHRS and YFSETQ. The CDR3 length is 12 residues. DNA for the CDR3: TGCGCCAGCAGCTTGAACGAAGGTGGGCAGTTCTTC. This sequence encodes CASSLNEGGQFF.

This clonotype has only a few counts. The chain links TRBV6-5 to TRBJ1-2; no clear D. V was shortened by 2 bases and J by 4 bases, with 11 bases between the two germline ends. The CDR3 runs to 14 residues. Germline V gene sequence: CDR1 MNHEY, CDR2 SVGAGI. CDR3 loop: CASSYGGLSYGYTF. The CDR3 bases are TGTGCCAGCAGTTACGGCGGACTCAGCTATGGCTACACCTTC.

The chain recombines TRBV5-1 with TRBJ1-2, with 10 bases identical to TRBD1. This CDR3 region has 14 residues. The ends lost 3 bases at V and 3 bases at J; junction bases unmatched: 2. The germline V gene encodes CDR1 SGHRS and CDR2 YFSETQ. CDR3 in DNA: TGCGCCAGCAGCTACGGACAGGGGGACTATGGCTACACCTTC. Protein: CASSYGQGDYGYTF.

This chain links TRBV7-8 with TRBJ1-5, with 10 bases that match TRBD1. Germline V gene sequence: CDR1 SGHVS, CDR2 FQNEAQ. Losses at the gene ends were 4 bases for V and 6 bases for J; bases not matched to a gene: 3. This CDR3 region has 14 residues. This CDR3 reads CASSYRTGGQPQHF. In DNA form, the CDR3 reads TGTGCCAGCAGCTACCGGACAGGGGGTCAGCCCCAGCATTTT.

Only a few counts were recorded for this clonotype. J is TRBJ2-7 and V is TRBV23-1; tentatively, D is TRBD2 (6 bases). TRBV23-1 is noted as an ORF with a role that remains uncertain. Trimming removed 5 bases at V and 4 bases at J, with 21 bases between. The CDR3 has 16 residues. The CDR3 spells CASSTDARWGEYEQYF. DNA of the CDR3: TGCGCCAGCAGTACAGACGCCCGTTGGGGGGAGTACGAGCAGTACTTC.

This chain uses TRBV15 with TRBJ2-1, with D perhaps TRBD1 or TRBD2 (5 bases each). The V end was cut by 5 bases, the J end by 0 bases, with 11 bases between. The CDR3 has 15 residues. CDR1 is LNHNV, CDR2 YYDKDF, per germline (reference sequence). In nucleotides, the CDR3 is TGTGCCACCAGCCCCCAAGGGACCTCCTACAATGAGCAGTTCTTC. It yields the protein CATSPQGTSYNEQFF.

This clonotype was observed a handful of times. The V gene is TRBV7-2, the J gene TRBJ2-7; 11 positions agree with TRBD1. The CDR3 has 16 amino acids. V gave up 3 bases and J gave up 6 bases; unmatched junction bases: 10. CDR1 SGHTA and CDR2 FQGNSA come from the germline V gene. The CDR3 protein is CASSFWDRGVSREQYF. CDR3 in DNA: TGTGCCAGCAGCTTTTGGGACAGGGGGGTTAGTCGCGAGCAGTACTTC.

This clonotype was picked up a small number of times. This sequence joins TRBV12-3 or TRBV12-4 and TRBJ2-2; no clear D. CDR3 length: 13 residues. With 6 bases removed from V and 5 bases from J, the gap between germline ends came to 10 bases. This CDR3 reads CASSRDQTGELFF. The CDR3, as DNA: TGTGCCAGCAGCCGAGACCAGACCGGGGAGCTGTTTTTT.

The rearrangement uses TRBV7-2 and TRBJ2-7, with TRBD1 identical over 12 bases. TRBJ2-5 matches the DNA end more closely, so the J call is doubtful. The CDR3 is made up of 18 amino acids. CDR1 is SGHTA and CDR2 is FQGNSA in the germline V gene. This CDR3 is CASSLEVGDRGRWETQYF. The CDR3 DNA is TGTGCCAGCAGCTTAGAAGTGGGGGACAGGGGGCGTTGGGAGACCCAGTACTTC.

The chain carries TRBV7-8 and TRBJ1-5; D is ambiguous. Germline V gives CDR1 SGHVS, CDR2 FQNEAQ. The V end was cut by 6 bases, the J end by 0 bases, with 15 bases between. The CDR3 length is 16 residues. In DNA, the CDR3 is TGTGCCAGCAGTTACCAGGATTACTATAGCAATCAGCCCCAGCATTTT. Its translation is CASSYQDYYSNQPQHF. Full variable domain (outside the CDR3, taken from reference TRBV7-8 and TRBJ1-5): GAGVSQSPRYKVAKRGQDVALRCDPISGHVSLFWYQQALGQGPEFLTYFQNEAQLDKSGLPSDRFFAERPEGSVSTLKIQRTQQEDSAVYLCASSYQDYYSNQPQHFGDGTRLSIL.

The chain has TRBV13 and TRBJ2-7; TRBD1 agrees at 11 bases. V shed 3 bases and J 7 bases; nucleotides not matched to a gene: 8. The CDR3 spans 15 residues. From germline, CDR1 is PRHDT and CDR2 FYEKMQ (reference sequence). Written as DNA, the CDR3 is TGTGCCAGCAGCTTCTTAGGACAGGGGGCTTGGGAGCAGTACTTC. Translated: CASSFLGQGAWEQYF.

This clonotype was counted only a few times. The chain links TRBV11-1 to TRBJ2-5, with 11 nucleotides matching TRBD2. The germline CDR1 and CDR2 sequences are SGHAT and FQDESV (reference sequence). With 2 bases clipped from V and 1 base from J, the junction kept 3 bases outside the gene matches. The CDR3 has 16 amino acids. CDR3 protein: CASSLLGLAGQETQYF. As DNA, the CDR3 is TGTGCCAGCAGCTTATTAGGACTAGCGGGCCAAGAGACCCAGTACTTC. The variable domain in full, with the rest retrieved from reference TRBV11-1 and TRBJ2-5, is EAEVAQSPRYKITEKSQAVAFWCDPISGHATLYWYRQILGQGPELLVQFQDESVVDDSQLPKDRFSAERLKGVDSTLKIQPAELGDSAMYLCASSLLGLAGQETQYFGPGTRLLVL.

Only a few counts were recorded for this clonotype. A read error may produce the germline difference seen at one junction end. This rearrangement joins TRBV7-9 to TRBJ2-7; D not certain. Germline CDR1 is SEHNR and CDR2 is FQNEAQ (reference sequence). The CDR3 contains 12 residues. CDR3 residues: CASGFPSYEQYF. CDR3 in DNA: TGTGCCAGCGGCTTCCCGTCCTACGAGCAGTACTTC.

In this sample, this clonotype turned up a few times. The chain has TRBV6-5 and TRBJ2-7, with a possible D match to TRBD1 (5 bases). Germline lookup yields CDR1 MNHEY and CDR2 SVGAGI. V shed 4 bases and J shed 4 bases, with 14 bases lying between them. The CDR3 is made up of 14 amino acids. The CDR3: CASSSERGSYEQYF. Here the CDR3 DNA reads TGTGCCAGCAGTTCCGAAAGGGGAAGTTACGAGCAGTACTTC.

The rearrangement joins TRBV28 to TRBJ2-5, with 8 bases matching TRBD1. Near its end, the DNA agrees better with TRBJ2-7, so the J call may be wrong. The CDR3 is 13 amino acids. Germline loops: CDR1 MDHEN, CDR2 SYDVKM. The CDR3 DNA reads TGTGCCAGCAGGACAGGGGAGGTCAACGAGCAGTACTTC. This sequence encodes CASRTGEVNEQYF.

This chain joins TRBV10-3 and TRBJ2-3, with 7 bases matching TRBD1. After removal of 3 bases from V and 5 bases from J, the junction contained 8 bases not matched to a gene. Germline V lookup: CDR1 ENHRY, CDR2 SYGVKD. There are 15 residues in the CDR3. The CDR3 DNA reads TGTGCCATCAGTGACCCCGCGACAGGGTTAGATACGCAGTATTTT. It codes for CAISDPATGLDTQYF.

This clonotype was detected many times. This rearrangement joins TRBV5-1 to TRBJ2-5; TRBD2 agrees at 10 bases. After removal of 0 bases from V and 6 bases from J, the junction contained 5 bases not matched to a gene. Germline values: CDR1 SGHRS, CDR2 YFSETQ. The CDR3 runs 15 residues. The CDR3 here is CASSLDLAGEKTQYF. The CDR3 DNA is TGCGCCAGCAGCTTGGACCTAGCGGGGGAGAAGACCCAGTACTTC.

Ten or more counts support this clonotype. The CDR3 region is CSVAHSGYNEQFF. The CDR3 coding sequence is TGCAGCGTTGCGCACTCCGGCTACAATGAGCAGTTCTTC. V gene TRBV29-1 combines with J gene TRBJ2-1; no reliable D call. This CDR3 spans 13 amino acids. Trimming cost V 4 bases and J 3 bases, with 10 bases left between them. Germline CDR1 and CDR2: SQVTM and ANQGSEA.

V usage is TRBV7-8 and J usage is TRBJ2-7, with 8 bases aligning to TRBD1. CDR1 is SGHVS and CDR2 is FQNEAQ in the germline V gene. CDR3 length: 17 residues. Trimming cost V 5 bases and J 0 bases; bases outside gene matches: 12. The DNA of the CDR3 is TGTGCCAGCAGCCTAAGGGGGACAGGAAGCCTCTCCTACGAGCAGTACTTC. Protein: CASSLRGTGSLSYEQYF.

This clonotype was detected a few times. The chain links TRBV29-1 to TRBJ1-1; weak D call: TRBD1 (5 bases). The CDR3 consists of 14 residues. Trimming took 6 bases from V and 0 from J, leaving 14 bases between them. Germline loops: CDR1 SQVTM, CDR2 ANQGSEA. The CDR3 sequence: CSVQADHMNTEAFF. In nucleotides, the CDR3 is TGCAGCGTACAGGCTGATCATATGAACACTGAAGCTTTCTTT.

The chain links TRBV15 to TRBJ1-2; D is unresolved. The germline gives CDR1 LNHNV, CDR2 YYDKDF (reference sequence). Trimming left V 0 bases short and J 8 bases short, with 10 bases between. This CDR3 comprises 13 residues. The CDR3 coding sequence is TGTGCCACCAGCAGAGATCGCGGAAAAGGCTACACCTTC. Residues: CATSRDRGKGYTF.

The chain combines TRBV28 with TRBJ1-6; no firm D call. Germline V gives CDR1 MDHEN, CDR2 SYDVKM. The CDR3 is 16 amino acids. The V end lost 4 bases, the J end lost 2 bases, and 12 bases lay between the germline ends. CDR3 bases: TGTGCCAGCAGTTCCGTAAAGGGTACCTATAATTCACCCCTCCACTTT. Translation: CASSSVKGTYNSPLHF.

The chain has TRBV7-2 and TRBJ2-3; a possible D gene is TRBD2 (7 bases). V was trimmed by 5 bases and J by 4 bases, leaving 13 bases between them. Germline V lookup: CDR1 SGHTA, CDR2 FQGNSA. The CDR3 is 14 residues long. This CDR3 reads CASSADSGADTQYF. The DNA of the CDR3 is TGTGCCAGCAGCGCGGACAGCGGGGCAGATACGCAGTATTTT.

About this clonotype itself: A much larger clone is a single base away; this may be a read error. The rearrangement joins TRBV29-1 to TRBJ2-5; TRBD1 or TRBD2 may be the D gene (5 bases each). The J call is in doubt because the DNA end fits TRBJ2-7 better. The CDR3 has 13 amino acids. Germline V lookup: CDR1 SQVTM, CDR2 ANQGSEA. CDR3 region: CSVAPGASYEQYF. The CDR3 DNA reads TGCAGCGTTGCCCCCGGGGCATCTTACGAGCAGTACTTC.

This clonotype was counted only a few times. The chain couples TRBV15 to TRBJ2-6; the match to TRBD1 covers 9 bases. In germline, CDR1 is LNHNV, CDR2 YYDKDF (reference sequence). The CDR3 has 19 amino acids. J was trimmed by 0 bases and V by 0 bases; bases with no gene match: 6. This CDR3 is CATSRDLGTGSSGANVLTF. CDR3 DNA: TGTGCCACCAGCAGAGATCTTGGGACAGGGAGCTCTGGGGCCAACGTCCTGACTTTC.

In this sample, this clonotype turned up many times. The genes are TRBV7-2 and TRBJ2-1, with D possibly being TRBD2 (6 bases). Germline V gene lookup returns CDR1 SGHTA and CDR2 FQGNSA. CDR3 length: 16 residues. Deletions cut 1 base from V and 3 bases from J, with 13 bases between. The DNA for the CDR3 is TGTGCCAGCAGCTTAGAGCTTAGCGGAAACTACAATGAGCAGTTCTTC. Protein: CASSLELSGNYNEQFF.

This clonotype was seen a handful of times. The chain employs TRBV25-1 and TRBJ2-5; no clear D gene. The germline V and J ends were trimmed by 1 base and 5 bases, with 17 bases remaining between them. CDR1 and CDR2 (germline): MGHDK, SYGVNS. The CDR3 sequence is 16 residues long. CDR3 sequence reads: CASSEFGSRVQETQYF. CDR3 coding DNA: TGTGCCAGCAGTGAATTTGGCTCACGGGTTCAGGAGACCCAGTACTTC.